This is a list of T cell receptor beta chains from one sample in a study of cytomegalovirus exposure and HLA in healthy donors. Libraries were prepared by immunoSEQ multiplex PCR; TCRdb keeps only in-frame clonotypes and omits some of them. The table records fewer than 250,000 clones, roughly 87% of them present only once. Sequenced: PBMCs. All receptors derive from a man aged 35 to 55 in good health and CMV-seropositive. Both conserved end residues are part of each CDR3. Each record gives: D gene, J gene, V gene, clone size, CDR3 protein, CDR3 DNA. The D gene is left open where the match is weak. For some rows the clone size is stated as once, few or many, or as a class when expanded; others skip it.

>-|TRBJ2-2|TRBV5-1|-
CASSLGGRVGELFF
TGCGCCAGCAGCTTGGGGGGGCGCGTAGGGGAGCTGTTTTTT
>-|TRBJ1-2|TRBV6-1|-
CASSEPGNGYTF
TGTGCCAGCAGTGAACCGGGGAACGGCTACACCTTC
>TRBD2|TRBJ2-3|TRBV5-1|-
CASSLALSGRAGETQYF
TGCGCCAGCAGCTTGGCCCTCAGCGGGAGGGCCGGAGAGACGCAGTATTTT
>-|TRBJ1-3|TRBV19|-
CASSTDQGTGNTIYF
TGTGCCAGTAGTACCGACCAGGGGACTGGAAACACCATATATTTT
>TRBD1|TRBJ1-1|TRBV13|-
CASSLRQGGGTEAFF
TGTGCCAGCAGCTTAAGGCAGGGGGGAGGCACTGAAGCTTTCTTT
>TRBD1|TRBJ1-5|TRBV7-9|-
CASSLGTGTSNQPQHF
TGTGCCAGCAGCCTTGGGACAGGGACTAGCAATCAGCCCCAGCATTTT
>-|TRBJ2-3|TRBV7-9|few
CASSLDINTQYF
TGTGCCAGCAGCTTAGATATAAATACGCAGTATTTT
>-|TRBJ2-3|TRBV5-1|once
CASGRGATDTQYF
TGCGCCAGCGGCAGGGGGGCCACAGATACGCAGTATTTT
>-|TRBJ2-7|TRBV5-1|-
CASRSGGDEQYF
TGCGCCAGCAGGTCAGGAGGCGACGAGCAGTACTTC
>-|TRBJ2-2|TRBV5-8|-
CASSLGQGANTGELFF
TGTGCCAGCAGCTTGGGGCAGGGTGCGAACACCGGGGAGCTGTTTTTT
>-|TRBJ2-1|TRBV7-9|-
CASSSSSYNEQFF
TGTGCCAGCAGCTCCAGCTCCTACAATGAGCAGTTCTTC
>TRBD2|TRBJ2-5|TRBV7-9|-
CASSPHLAGVGGETQYF
TGTGCCAGCAGCCCCCATCTAGCGGGGGTGGGCGGGGAGACCCAGTACTTC
>TRBD2|TRBJ2-3|TRBV7-9|-
CASSSLGGRADTQYF
TGTGCCAGCAGCTCCCTGGGGGGGAGAGCAGATACGCAGTATTTT
>-|TRBJ1-1|TRBV11-3|-
CASRRENTEAFF
TGTGCCAGCAGACGGGAGAACACTGAAGCTTTCTTT
>TRBD2|TRBJ2-7|TRBV29-1|-
CSARAAGDYEQYF
TGCAGCGCCCGGGCAGCGGGAGACTACGAGCAGTACTTC
>-|TRBJ1-2|TRBV6-4|-
CASSDSTGYGYTF
TGTGCCAGCAGTGACTCAACGGGTTATGGCTACACCTTC
>-|TRBJ1-1|TRBV30|-
CAWSVRQGGTEAFF
TGTGCCTGGAGTGTTCGGCAGGGAGGCACTGAAGCTTTCTTT
>TRBD2|TRBJ2-7|TRBV6-6|-
CATMNSGSNYEQYF
TGTGCCACCATGAATAGCGGGAGCAACTACGAGCAGTACTTC
>TRBD1|TRBJ1-3|TRBV29-1|-
CSVEGTGGFGNTIYF
TGCAGCGTTGAAGGGACAGGGGGCTTTGGAAACACCATATATTTT
>TRBD2|TRBJ2-7|TRBV11-2|once
CASSLDGTTYEQYF
TGTGCCAGCAGTCTAGACGGGACTACCTACGAGCAGTACTTC
>-|TRBJ1-2|TRBV9|-
CASSFSWEAEGYTF
TGTGCCAGCAGCTTTAGCTGGGAAGCGGAGGGCTACACCTTC
>TRBD2|TRBJ2-2|TRBV5-4|-
CASSLIVLAGNTGELFF
TGTGCCAGCAGCTTGATAGTGCTAGCGGGGAACACCGGGGAGCTGTTTTTT
>-|TRBJ2-5|TRBV5-5|-
CASSLLVGGETQYF
TGTGCCAGCAGCCTTTTAGTTGGGGGGGAGACCCAGTACTTC
>-|TRBJ1-4|TRBV19|-
CASSLQQGNLNGDEKLFF
TGTGCCAGTAGCCTTCAACAGGGAAACTTGAACGGGGATGAAAAACTGTTTTTT
>TRBD1|TRBJ1-1|TRBV5-1|few
CASSRDRWENTEAFF
TGCGCCAGCAGCCGGGACAGGTGGGAGAACACTGAAGCTTTCTTT
>-|TRBJ1-2|TRBV6-5|-
CASSLGGNYGYTF
TGTGCCAGCAGCCTAGGGGGTAACTATGGCTACACCTTC
>TRBD1|TRBJ1-5|TRBV7-9|-
CASSDGTEINQPQHF
TGTGCCAGCAGCGACGGGACAGAAATCAATCAGCCCCAGCATTTT
>TRBD1|TRBJ1-1|TRBV5-5|-
CASSLHLDREAFF
TGTGCCAGCAGCCTGCATCTGGACAGGGAAGCTTTCTTT
>-|TRBJ1-4|TRBV6-1|-
CASTRGSTGEKLFF
TGTGCCAGCACCCGAGGTAGTACGGGGGAAAAACTGTTTTTT
>-|TRBJ1-1|TRBV30|-
CAWSVGAATEAFF
TGTGCCTGGAGTGTAGGGGCGGCCACTGAAGCTTTCTTT
>-|TRBJ2-1|TRBV30|few
CAWSRMGLDSNEQFF
TGTGCCTGGAGTAGGATGGGACTGGACTCCAATGAGCAGTTCTTC
>-|TRBJ2-1|TRBV10-3|-
CAISVVSFNEQFF
TGTGCCATCAGTGTCGTTAGCTTCAATGAGCAGTTCTTC
>-|TRBJ2-3|TRBV30|-
CAWSVRRGTDTQYF
TGTGCCTGGAGTGTACGAAGGGGGACAGATACGCAGTATTTT
>-|TRBJ1-5|TRBV19|-
CASSTLRGRQPQHF
TGTGCCAGTAGTACCCTCAGGGGTCGTCAGCCCCAGCATTTT